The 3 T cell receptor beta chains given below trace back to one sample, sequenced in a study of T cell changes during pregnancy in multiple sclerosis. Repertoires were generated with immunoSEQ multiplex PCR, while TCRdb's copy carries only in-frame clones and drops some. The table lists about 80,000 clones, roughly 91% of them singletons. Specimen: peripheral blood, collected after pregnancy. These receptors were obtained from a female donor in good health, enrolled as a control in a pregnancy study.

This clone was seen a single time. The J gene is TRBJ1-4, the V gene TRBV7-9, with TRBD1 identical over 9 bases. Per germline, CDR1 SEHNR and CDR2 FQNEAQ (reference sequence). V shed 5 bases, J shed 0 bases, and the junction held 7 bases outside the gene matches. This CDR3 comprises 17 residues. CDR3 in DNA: TGTGCCAGCAGCGAGGGACAGGGAGTCGCAACTAATGAAAAACTGTTTTTT. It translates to CASSEGQGVATNEKLFF. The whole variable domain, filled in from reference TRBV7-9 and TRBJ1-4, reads DTGVSQNPRHKITKRGQNVTFRCDPISEHNRLYWYRQTLGQGPEFLTYFQNEAQLEKSRLLSDRFSAERPKGSFSTLEIQRTEQGDSAMYLCASSEGQGVATNEKLFFGSGTQLSVL.

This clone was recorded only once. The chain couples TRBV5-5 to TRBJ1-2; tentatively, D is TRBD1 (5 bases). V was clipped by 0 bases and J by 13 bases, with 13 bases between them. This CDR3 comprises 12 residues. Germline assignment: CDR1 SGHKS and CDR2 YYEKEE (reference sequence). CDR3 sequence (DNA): TGTGCCAGCAGCTTGGGGCAGGGCTTATCCACCTTC. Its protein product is CASSLGQGLSTF.

The CDR3 coding sequence is TGTGCCAGCAGCCGAGCGGGAGGAGGGTGGAGCTCCTACAATGAGCAGTTCTTC. Amino acids: CASSRAGGGWSSYNEQFF. This chain links TRBV7-2 with TRBJ2-1; 9 nucleotides line up with TRBD2. J gave up 0 bases and V 5 bases, and 11 bases lay outside the gene matches. Germline CDR1 and CDR2: SGHTA and FQGNSA. CDR3 length: 18 amino acids.